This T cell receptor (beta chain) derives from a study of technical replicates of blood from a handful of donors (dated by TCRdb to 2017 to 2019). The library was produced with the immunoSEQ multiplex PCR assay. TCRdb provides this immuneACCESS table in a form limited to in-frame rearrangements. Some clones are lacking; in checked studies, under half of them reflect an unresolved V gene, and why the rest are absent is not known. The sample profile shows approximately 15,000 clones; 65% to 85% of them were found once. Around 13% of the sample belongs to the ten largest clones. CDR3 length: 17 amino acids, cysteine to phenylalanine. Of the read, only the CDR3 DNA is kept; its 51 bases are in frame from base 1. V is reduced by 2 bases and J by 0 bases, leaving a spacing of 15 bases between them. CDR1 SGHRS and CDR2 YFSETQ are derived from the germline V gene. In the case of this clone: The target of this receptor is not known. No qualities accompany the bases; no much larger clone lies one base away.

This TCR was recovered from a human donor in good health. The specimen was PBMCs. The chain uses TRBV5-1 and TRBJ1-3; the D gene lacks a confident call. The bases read TGCGCCAGCAGCTTATCCCCGAAAACTAGCTCTGGAAACACCATATATTTT. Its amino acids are CASSLSPKTSSGNTIYF. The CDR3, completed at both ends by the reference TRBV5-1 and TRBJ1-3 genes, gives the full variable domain KAGVTQTPRYLIKTRGQQVTLSCSPISGHRSVSWYQQTPGQGLQFLFEYFSETQRNKGNFPGRFSGRQFSNSRSEMNVSTLELGDSALYLCASSLSPKTSSGNTIYFGEGSWLTVV.